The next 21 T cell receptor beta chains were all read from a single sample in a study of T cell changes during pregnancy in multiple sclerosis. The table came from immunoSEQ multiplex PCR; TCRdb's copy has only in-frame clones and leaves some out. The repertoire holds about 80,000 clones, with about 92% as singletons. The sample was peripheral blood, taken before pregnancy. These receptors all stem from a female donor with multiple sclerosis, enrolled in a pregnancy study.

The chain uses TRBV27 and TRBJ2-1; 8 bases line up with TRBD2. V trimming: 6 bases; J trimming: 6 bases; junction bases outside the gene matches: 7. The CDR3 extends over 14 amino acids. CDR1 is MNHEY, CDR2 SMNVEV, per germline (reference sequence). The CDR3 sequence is CASRIAGTSNEQFF. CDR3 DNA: TGTGCCAGCAGAATCGCCGGGACTAGCAATGAGCAGTTCTTC.

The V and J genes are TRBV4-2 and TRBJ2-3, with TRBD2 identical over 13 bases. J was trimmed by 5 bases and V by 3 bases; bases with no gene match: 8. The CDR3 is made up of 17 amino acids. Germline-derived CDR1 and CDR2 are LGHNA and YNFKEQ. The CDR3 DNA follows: TGTGCCAGCAGCCAGGAACTAGCGGGAGGGCCTCAAGATACGCAGTATTTT. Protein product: CASSQELAGGPQDTQYF.

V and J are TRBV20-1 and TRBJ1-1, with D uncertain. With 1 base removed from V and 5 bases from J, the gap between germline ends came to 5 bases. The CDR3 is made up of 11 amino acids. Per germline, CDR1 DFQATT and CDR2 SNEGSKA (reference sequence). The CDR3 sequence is CSARALTEAFF. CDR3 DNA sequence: TGCAGTGCTAGAGCGTTGACTGAAGCTTTCTTT.

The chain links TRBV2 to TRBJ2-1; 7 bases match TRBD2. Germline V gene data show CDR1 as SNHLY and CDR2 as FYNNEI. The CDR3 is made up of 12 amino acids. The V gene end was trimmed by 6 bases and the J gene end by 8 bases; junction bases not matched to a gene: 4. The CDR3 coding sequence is TGTGCCAGCAGGGGGAGGGTGCATGAGCAGTTCTTC. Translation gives CASRGRVHEQFF.

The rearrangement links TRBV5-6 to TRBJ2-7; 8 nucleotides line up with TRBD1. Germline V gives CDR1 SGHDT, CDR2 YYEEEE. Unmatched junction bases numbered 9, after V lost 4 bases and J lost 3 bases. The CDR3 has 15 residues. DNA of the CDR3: TGTGCCAGCAGCCCCAGGGGGCTCCTAGACTACGAGCAGTACTTC. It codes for CASSPRGLLDYEQYF.

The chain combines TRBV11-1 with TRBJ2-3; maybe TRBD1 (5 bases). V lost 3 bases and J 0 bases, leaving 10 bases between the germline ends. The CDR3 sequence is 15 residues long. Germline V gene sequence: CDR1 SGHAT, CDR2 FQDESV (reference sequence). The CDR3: CASSLEGASTDTQYF. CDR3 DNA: TGTGCCAGCAGCTTGGAAGGGGCTAGCACAGATACGCAGTATTTT.

This CDR3 reads CASSLEAPTDTQYF. The CDR3 nucleotides read TGTGCCAGCAGCTTAGAGGCACCCACAGATACGCAGTATTTT. The V gene is TRBV11-2, the J gene TRBJ2-3, with D hard to call. The CDR3 is 14 residues long. Trimming cost V 0 bases and J 2 bases, with 6 bases left between them. Germline V gives CDR1 SGHAT, CDR2 FQNNGV.

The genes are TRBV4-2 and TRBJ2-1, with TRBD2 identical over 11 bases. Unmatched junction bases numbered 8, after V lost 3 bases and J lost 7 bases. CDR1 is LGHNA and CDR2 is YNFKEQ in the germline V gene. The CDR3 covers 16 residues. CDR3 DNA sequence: TGTGCCAGCAGCCACTCTACTAGCGGGAGCAAGAATGAGCAGTTCTTC. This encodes CASSHSTSGSKNEQFF.

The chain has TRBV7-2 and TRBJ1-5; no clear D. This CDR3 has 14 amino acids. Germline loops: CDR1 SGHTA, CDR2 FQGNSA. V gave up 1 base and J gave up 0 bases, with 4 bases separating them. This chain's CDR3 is CASSLDSSNQPQHF. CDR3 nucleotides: TGTGCCAGCAGCTTAGATAGTAGCAATCAGCCCCAGCATTTT. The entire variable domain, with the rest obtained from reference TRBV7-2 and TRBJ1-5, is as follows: GAGVSQSPSNKVTEKGKDVELRCDPISGHTALYWYRQSLGQGLEFLIYFQGNSAPDKSGLPSDRFSAERTGGSVSTLTIQRTQQEDSAVYLCASSLDSSNQPQHFGDGTRLSIL.

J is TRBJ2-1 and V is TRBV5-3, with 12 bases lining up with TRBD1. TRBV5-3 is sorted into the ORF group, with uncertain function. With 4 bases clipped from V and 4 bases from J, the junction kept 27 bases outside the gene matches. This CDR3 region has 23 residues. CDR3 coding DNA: TGTGCCAGAAGCCATGTCTCGGGACAGGGGGCCATAGCGGGAGTCTGGGAATACAATGAGCAGTTCTTC. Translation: CARSHVSGQGAIAGVWEYNEQFF.

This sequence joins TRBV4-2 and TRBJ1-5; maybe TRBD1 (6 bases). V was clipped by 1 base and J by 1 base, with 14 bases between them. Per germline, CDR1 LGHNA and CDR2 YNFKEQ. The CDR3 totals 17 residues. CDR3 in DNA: TGTGCCAGCAGCCAAGTGTCAGGGGAGAGAAGCAATCAGCCCCAGCATTTT. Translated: CASSQVSGERSNQPQHF.

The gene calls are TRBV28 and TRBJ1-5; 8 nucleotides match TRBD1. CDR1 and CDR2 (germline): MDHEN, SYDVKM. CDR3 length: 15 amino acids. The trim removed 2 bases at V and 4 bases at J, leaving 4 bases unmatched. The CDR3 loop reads CASSLTDRANQPQHF. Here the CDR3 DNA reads TGTGCCAGCAGTTTAACGGACAGGGCTAATCAGCCCCAGCATTTT.

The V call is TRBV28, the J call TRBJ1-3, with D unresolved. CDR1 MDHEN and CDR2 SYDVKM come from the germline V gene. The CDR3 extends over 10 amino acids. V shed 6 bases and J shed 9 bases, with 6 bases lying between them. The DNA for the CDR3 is TGTGCCAGCAGGCGCGGCACCATATATTTT. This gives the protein CASRRGTIYF.

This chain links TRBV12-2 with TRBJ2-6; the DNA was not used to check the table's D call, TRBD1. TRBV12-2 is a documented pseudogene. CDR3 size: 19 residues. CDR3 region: CASRLALTPTPSGANVLTF. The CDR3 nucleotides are TGTGCAAGTCGCTTAGCCTTGACACCAACGCCTTCTGGGGCCAACGTCCTGACTTTC.

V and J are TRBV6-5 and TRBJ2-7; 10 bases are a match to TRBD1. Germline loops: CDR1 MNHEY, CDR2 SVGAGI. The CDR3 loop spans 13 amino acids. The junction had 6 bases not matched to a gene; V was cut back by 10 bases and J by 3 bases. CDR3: CAIGRTGGYEQYF. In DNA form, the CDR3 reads TGTGCCATAGGGCGGACAGGGGGCTACGAGCAGTACTTC.

The CDR3 here is CASSQDVTSGAYEQYF. The CDR3 bases are TGTGCCAGCAGCCAAGACGTAACTAGCGGGGCATACGAGCAGTACTTC. This rearrangement joins TRBV4-2 to TRBJ2-7; TRBD2 matches 10 bases. The CDR3 consists of 16 residues. J was trimmed by 4 bases and V by 0 bases; bases with no gene match: 6. The germline V gene has CDR1 LGHNA and CDR2 YNFKEQ.

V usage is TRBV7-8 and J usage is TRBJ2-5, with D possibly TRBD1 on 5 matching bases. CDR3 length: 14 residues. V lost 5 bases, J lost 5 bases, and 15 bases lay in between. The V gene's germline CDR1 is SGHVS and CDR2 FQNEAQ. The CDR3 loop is CASSPRQFQETQYF. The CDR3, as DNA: TGTGCCAGCAGCCCCCGACAGTTTCAGGAGACCCAGTACTTC. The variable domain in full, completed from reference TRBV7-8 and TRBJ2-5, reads GAGVSQSPRYKVAKRGQDVALRCDPISGHVSLFWYQQALGQGPEFLTYFQNEAQLDKSGLPSDRFFAERPEGSVSTLKIQRTQQEDSAVYLCASSPRQFQETQYFGPGTRLLVL.

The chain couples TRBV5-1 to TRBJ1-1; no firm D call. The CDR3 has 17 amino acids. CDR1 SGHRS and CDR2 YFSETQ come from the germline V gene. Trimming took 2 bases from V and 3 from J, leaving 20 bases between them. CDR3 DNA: TGCGCCAGCAGCTTAGCGGGGAAGAGTATAGTAGACACTGAAGCTTTCTTT. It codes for CASSLAGKSIVDTEAFF.

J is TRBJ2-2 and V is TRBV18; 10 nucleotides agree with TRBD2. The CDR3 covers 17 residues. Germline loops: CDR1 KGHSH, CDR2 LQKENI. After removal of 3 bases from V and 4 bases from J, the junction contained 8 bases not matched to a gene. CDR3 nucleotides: TGTGCCAGCTCACCTCTTTCAGCGGGAGGGTCCACCGGGGAGCTGTTTTTT. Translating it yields CASSPLSAGGSTGELFF.

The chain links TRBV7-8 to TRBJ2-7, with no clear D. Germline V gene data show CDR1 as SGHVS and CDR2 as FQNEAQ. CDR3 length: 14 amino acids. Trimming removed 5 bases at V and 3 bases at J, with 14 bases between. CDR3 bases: TGTGCCAGCAGCCGGCGTGAGGAACACTACGAGCAGTACTTC. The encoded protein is CASSRREEHYEQYF.

CDR3 DNA sequence: TGCGCCAGCAGCCAAGGATCTAAGGCGGGTGAGCAGTTCTTC. Translating gives CASSQGSKAGEQFF. The rearrangement joins TRBV4-3 to TRBJ2-1, with D perhaps TRBD2 (5 bases). Germline CDR1 and CDR2: LGHNA and YSLEER. Trimming left V 1 base short and J 9 bases short, with 13 bases between. CDR3 length: 14 residues.